This TCR beta chain was observed in a study of cytotoxic CD8 clonotypes in ibrutinib-treated CLL (dated by TCRdb to the early 2020s). For context, the study as a whole: The cohort included roughly 15 treatment-naive and ten to twelve relapsed/refractory patients; about 17 were IGHV unmutated. Responses were partial in roughly 25 patients and complete in 2; after median about 5.5 years follow-up, around 15 stayed in remission and 12 progressed. The response samples were drawn at a median of roughly twelve months into treatment, with a range of roughly 6 to 36 months. On average, each sample had roughly 260,000 productive templates and more than 75,000 productive rearrangements. Longitudinal samples were obtainable from about 30% of the roughly 90 participants in the trial. Cryopreserved peripheral blood mononuclear cells were collected before treatment, at response, and at either disease progression or sustained remission. Every sample from remission and from progressive disease was obtained while the patients were still on ibrutinib. What the research found in general, with its limitations: An increase in clonality was observed at ibrutinib response, with clonality remaining stable during sustained remission and falling back toward baseline at progression. Baseline clonality was found to be higher than that of age-matched healthy donors and was strongly correlated with circulating CD8+ T-cell counts. Public clonotypes were rare and either contracted or stayed stable during treatment, and the rise in clonality at ibrutinib response reflected the expansion of private clonotypes. Sampling times were not matched between sustained-remission and progressing patients, and lymph node repertoires were not studied.

The intended sense of this specimen's time point label: approximately eleven months on ibrutinib. For TCR beta library preparation, about 2 micrograms of genomic DNA was extracted from cryopreserved PBMCs. High-throughput TCR beta sequencing was performed on longitudinal blood samples from CLL patients receiving ibrutinib monotherapy. The patients were enrolled in a single-center, open-label phase 2 trial of ibrutinib monotherapy. From the germline V gene (reference sequence), CDR1 is SSHAT and CDR2 is FNYEAQ. Its CDR3 holds 13 amino acids, cysteine through phenylalanine. Kept here is only the CDR3 DNA, which spans 39 bases and is read in frame from base 1. The goal of deep resolution MiSeq sequencing was a depth between 1 in 1 million and 1 in 200,000 T cells, and coverage averaged 10x per clonotype. The immunoSEQ hsTCRB Kit was used to generate the TCR beta libraries. As for the authors' bioinformatics: The data were analyzed with ImmunoSEQ Analyzer and ImmunoSEQ Data Assistant, and V, D and J gene assignments followed IMGT definitions. Clonality, with values ranging from 0 to 1, was calculated as one minus the normalized Shannon entropy of productive rearrangement frequencies. Public clonotype analysis was restricted to overrepresented clonotypes comprising at least 0.05% of each patient's repertoire. About a dozen repertoires from age-matched healthy donors, obtained from immuneACCESS, served as clonality controls. As stored in TCRdb, this immuneACCESS dataset retains in-frame rearrangements with V and J assigned. A fraction of the clones does not appear; measured against another copy, unresolved V genes explain less than half of the discrepancy, and the remainder lacks a known reason. V, J and clone size derive from that table, while D and trimming were established from the DNA sequence. The sample contains roughly 220,000 clones, about 75% of them found a single time. Approximately 5.9% of the sample is taken by the ten largest.

As regards this clone: No cognate antigen has been identified for it. Relative to the germline gene, one junction end is altered; a read error may explain this.

Source: PBMCs, taken after 12 months of ibrutinib treatment. The receptor was isolated from a human donor with chronic lymphocytic leukemia. The V and J segments used are TRBV7-7 and TRBJ2-7; possibly the D gene is TRBD1, per 6 matching bases. The nucleotide sequence is TGTGCTAGCAGCTTAGGACAGACCCGCGAGCAGTACTTC. This is translated as CASSLGQTREQYF.